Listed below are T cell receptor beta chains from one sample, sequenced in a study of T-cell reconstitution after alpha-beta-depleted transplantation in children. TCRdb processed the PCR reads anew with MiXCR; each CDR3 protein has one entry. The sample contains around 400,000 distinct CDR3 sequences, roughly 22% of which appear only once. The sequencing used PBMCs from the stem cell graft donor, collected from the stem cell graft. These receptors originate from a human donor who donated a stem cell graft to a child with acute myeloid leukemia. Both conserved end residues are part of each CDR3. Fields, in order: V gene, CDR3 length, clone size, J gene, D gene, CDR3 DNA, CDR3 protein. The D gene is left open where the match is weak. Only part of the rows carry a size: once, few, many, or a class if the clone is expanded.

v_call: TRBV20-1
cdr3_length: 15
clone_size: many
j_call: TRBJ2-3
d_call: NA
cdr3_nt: TGCAGTGCTTTTGGGGGGAAGACTAGCACAGATACGCAGTATTTT
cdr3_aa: CSAFGGKTSTDTQYF

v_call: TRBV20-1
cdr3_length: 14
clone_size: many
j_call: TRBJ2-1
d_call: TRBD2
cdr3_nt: TGCAGTGCTAGAGCTAGCGGCTCCTACAATGAGCAGTTCTTC
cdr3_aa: CSARASGSYNEQFF

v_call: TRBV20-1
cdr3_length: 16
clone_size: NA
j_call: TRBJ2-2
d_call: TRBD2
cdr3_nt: TGCAGTGCTAGAGATCGTAGCGGGAGCATCACCGGGGAGCTGTTTTTT
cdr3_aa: CSARDRSGSITGELFF

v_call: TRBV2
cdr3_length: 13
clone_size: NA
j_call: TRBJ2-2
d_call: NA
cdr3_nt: TGTGCCAGCAGTGTTCAGAACACCGGGGAGCTGTTTTTT
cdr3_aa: CASSVQNTGELFF

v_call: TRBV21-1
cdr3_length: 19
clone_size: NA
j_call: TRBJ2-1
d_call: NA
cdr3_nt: TGTGCCAGCATCGATCCGGGACTTGGGAGTGGCGTTCGGCAGAATGAGCAGTTCTTC
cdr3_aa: CASIDPGLGSGVRQNEQFF

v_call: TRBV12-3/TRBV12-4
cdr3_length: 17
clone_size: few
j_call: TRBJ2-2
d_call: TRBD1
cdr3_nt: TGTGCCAGCAGTCGTTCAGTACAGGGGCCTCACTCGGGGGAGCTGTTTTTT
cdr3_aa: CASSRSVQGPHSGELFF

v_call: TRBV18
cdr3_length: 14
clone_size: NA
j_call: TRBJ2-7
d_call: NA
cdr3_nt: TGTGCCAGCTCACTTTCCTCCGGGGGATACGAGCAGTACTTC
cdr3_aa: CASSLSSGGYEQYF

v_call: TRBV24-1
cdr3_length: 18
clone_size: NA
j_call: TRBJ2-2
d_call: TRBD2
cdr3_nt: TGTGCCACCAGTGATTTTCATCTGGGACTAGCGGACACCGGGGAGCTGTTTTTT
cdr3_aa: CATSDFHLGLADTGELFF

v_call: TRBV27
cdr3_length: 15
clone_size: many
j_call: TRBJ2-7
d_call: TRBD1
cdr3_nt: TGTGCCAGCAGCCTCGGCGGGACAGGGGTCTACGAGCAGTACTTC
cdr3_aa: CASSLGGTGVYEQYF

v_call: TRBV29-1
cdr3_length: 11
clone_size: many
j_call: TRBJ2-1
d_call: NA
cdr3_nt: TGCAGCGTCGCTAGGGACAATGAGCAGTTCTTC
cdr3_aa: CSVARDNEQFF

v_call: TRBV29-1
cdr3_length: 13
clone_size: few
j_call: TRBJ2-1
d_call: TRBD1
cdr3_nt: TGCAGCGCCCGGGGACAGATGTACAATGAGCAGTTCTTC
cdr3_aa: CSARGQMYNEQFF

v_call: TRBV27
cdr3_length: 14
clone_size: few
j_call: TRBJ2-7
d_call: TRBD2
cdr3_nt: TGTGCCAGCAGTCTCGCCGGGACTAGAAACGAGCAGTACTTC
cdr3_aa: CASSLAGTRNEQYF

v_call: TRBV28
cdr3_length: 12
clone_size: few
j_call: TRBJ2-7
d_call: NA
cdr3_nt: TGTGCCAGCGAGGCTAGCTCCTACGAGCAGTACTTC
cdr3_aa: CASEASSYEQYF

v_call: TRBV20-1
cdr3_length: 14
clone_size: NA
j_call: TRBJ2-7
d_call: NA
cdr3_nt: TGCAGTGCTAGAGATCTTACAGGGATGTACGAGCAGTACTTC
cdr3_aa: CSARDLTGMYEQYF

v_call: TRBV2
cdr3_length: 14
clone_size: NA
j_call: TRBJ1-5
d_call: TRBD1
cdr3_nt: TGTGCCAGCACGAACACAGGGGCGGGTCAGCCCCAGCATTTT
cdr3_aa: CASTNTGAGQPQHF

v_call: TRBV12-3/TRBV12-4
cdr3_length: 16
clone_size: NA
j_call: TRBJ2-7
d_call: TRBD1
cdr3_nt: TGTGCCAGCAGTCCAAACCTCGGACAGGGGCCCGACGAGCAGTACTTC
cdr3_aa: CASSPNLGQGPDEQYF

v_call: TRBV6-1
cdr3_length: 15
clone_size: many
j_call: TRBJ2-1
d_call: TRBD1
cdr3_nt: TGTGCCAGCAGTAGAACAGGGGGAAAGTTGGGTGAGCAGTTCTTC
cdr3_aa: CASSRTGGKLGEQFF

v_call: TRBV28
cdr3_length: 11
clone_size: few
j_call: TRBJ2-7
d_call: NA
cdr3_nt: TGTGCCAGCAAAAAGAACTACGAGCAGTACTTC
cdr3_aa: CASKKNYEQYF

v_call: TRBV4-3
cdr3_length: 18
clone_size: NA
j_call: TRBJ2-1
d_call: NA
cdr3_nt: TGCGCCAGCAGCCAAGATAGAGGCGGCGGGATGGGCTACAATGAGCAGTTCTTC
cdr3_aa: CASSQDRGGGMGYNEQFF

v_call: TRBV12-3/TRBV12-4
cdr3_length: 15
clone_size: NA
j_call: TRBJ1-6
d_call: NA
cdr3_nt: TGTGCCAGCAGTCCTACCTCAGGGGCAAATTCACCCCTCCACTTT
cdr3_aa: CASSPTSGANSPLHF

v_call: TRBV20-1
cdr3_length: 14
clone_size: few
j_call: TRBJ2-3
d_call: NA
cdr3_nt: TGCAGTCACCTCGCGGGGTTAGGCACAGATACGCAGTATTTT
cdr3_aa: CSHLAGLGTDTQYF

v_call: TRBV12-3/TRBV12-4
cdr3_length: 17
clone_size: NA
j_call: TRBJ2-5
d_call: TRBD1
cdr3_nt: TGTGCCAGCAGTTTAAAGCGAGGGGGCAGCGCGGGCGAGACCCAGTACTTC
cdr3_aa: CASSLKRGGSAGETQYF

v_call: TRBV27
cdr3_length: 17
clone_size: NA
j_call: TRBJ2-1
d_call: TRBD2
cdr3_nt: TGTGCCAGCAGTTTATCTTCGGCGGGAGCATTCTACAATGAGCAGTTCTTC
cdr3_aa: CASSLSSAGAFYNEQFF

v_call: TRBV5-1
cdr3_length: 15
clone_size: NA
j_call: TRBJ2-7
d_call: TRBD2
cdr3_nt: TGCGCCAGCAGCGCTACAGCGGGAAGCTCCTACGAGCAGTACTTC
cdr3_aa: CASSATAGSSYEQYF

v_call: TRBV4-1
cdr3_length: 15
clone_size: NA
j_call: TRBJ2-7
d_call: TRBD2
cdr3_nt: TGCGCCAGCAGCCAAGAGACTAGCGGGAGTCACGAGCAGTACTTC
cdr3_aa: CASSQETSGSHEQYF

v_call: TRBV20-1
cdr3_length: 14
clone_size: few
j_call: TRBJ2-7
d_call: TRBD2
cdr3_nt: TGCAGTTTCCGACTAGCGGGATTAGGCTACGAGCAGTACTTC
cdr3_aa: CSFRLAGLGYEQYF

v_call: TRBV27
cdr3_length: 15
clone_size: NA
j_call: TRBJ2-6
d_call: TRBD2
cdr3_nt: TGTGCCAGCAGTCCCCGGGAGGGGATGGCCAACGTCCTGACTTTC
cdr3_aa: CASSPREGMANVLTF

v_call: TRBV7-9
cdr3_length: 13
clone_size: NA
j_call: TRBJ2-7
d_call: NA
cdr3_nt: TGTGCCAGCAGCTACGAAAGGGGGTACGAGCAGTACTTC
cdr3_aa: CASSYERGYEQYF

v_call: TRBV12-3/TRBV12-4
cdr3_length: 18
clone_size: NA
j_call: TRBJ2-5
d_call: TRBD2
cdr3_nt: TGTGCCAGCAGTTTAGTGGTGGCGGGAGGGCCGCCGGGGGAGACCCAGTACTTC
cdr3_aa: CASSLVVAGGPPGETQYF

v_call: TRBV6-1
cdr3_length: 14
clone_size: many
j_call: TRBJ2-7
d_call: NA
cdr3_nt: TGTGCCAGCAGTGACCGACAGAGCTCCTACGAGCAGTACTTC
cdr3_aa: CASSDRQSSYEQYF

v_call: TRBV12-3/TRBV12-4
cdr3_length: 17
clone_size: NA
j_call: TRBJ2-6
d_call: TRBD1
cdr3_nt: TGTGCCAGCAGTCCACCCGGGACAGTTTCTGGGGCCAACGTCCTGACTTTC
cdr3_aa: CASSPPGTVSGANVLTF

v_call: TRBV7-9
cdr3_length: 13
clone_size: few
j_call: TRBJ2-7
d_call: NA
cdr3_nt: TGTGCCAGCAGCTTCGCGGGGCGGGACGAGCAGTACTTC
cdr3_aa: CASSFAGRDEQYF

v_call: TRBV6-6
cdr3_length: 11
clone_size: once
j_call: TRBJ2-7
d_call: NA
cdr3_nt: TGTGCCAGCAAGGTGGGCTACGAGCAGTACTTC
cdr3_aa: CASKVGYEQYF

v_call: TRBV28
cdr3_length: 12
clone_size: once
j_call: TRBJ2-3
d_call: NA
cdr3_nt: TGTGCCAGCAGTTGGCCCGGAGATACGCAGTATTTT
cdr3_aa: CASSWPGDTQYF

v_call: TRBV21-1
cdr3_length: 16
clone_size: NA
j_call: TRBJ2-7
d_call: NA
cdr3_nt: TGTGCCAGCAGCAAAAGGGCCCCCAGCGGGAGGCCGGAGCAGTACTTC
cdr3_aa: CASSKRAPSGRPEQYF

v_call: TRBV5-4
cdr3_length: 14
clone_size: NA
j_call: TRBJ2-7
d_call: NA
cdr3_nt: TGTGCCAGCAGCCCCGATGGGGGAAGGAACGAGCAGTACTTC
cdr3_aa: CASSPDGGRNEQYF

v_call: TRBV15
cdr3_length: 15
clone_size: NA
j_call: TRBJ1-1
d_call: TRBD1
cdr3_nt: TGTGCCACCAGCAGAGGAGACAGGGGCCTCACTGAAGCTTTCTTT
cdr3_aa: CATSRGDRGLTEAFF

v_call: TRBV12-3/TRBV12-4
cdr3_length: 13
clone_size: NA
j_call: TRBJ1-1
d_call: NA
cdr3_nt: TGTGCCAGCAGTGACCAGGGACGGTATGAAGCTTTCTTT
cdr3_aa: CASSDQGRYEAFF

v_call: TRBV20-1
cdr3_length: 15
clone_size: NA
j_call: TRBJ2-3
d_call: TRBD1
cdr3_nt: TGCAGTGCTCCACAGGGACAGGCCAGCACAGATACGCAGTATTTT
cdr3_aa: CSAPQGQASTDTQYF

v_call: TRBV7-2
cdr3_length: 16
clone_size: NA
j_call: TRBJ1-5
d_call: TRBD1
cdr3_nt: TGTGCCAGCAGCTTAGGTAACAGGGGTCGTGGTCAGCCCCAGCATTTT
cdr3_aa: CASSLGNRGRGQPQHF